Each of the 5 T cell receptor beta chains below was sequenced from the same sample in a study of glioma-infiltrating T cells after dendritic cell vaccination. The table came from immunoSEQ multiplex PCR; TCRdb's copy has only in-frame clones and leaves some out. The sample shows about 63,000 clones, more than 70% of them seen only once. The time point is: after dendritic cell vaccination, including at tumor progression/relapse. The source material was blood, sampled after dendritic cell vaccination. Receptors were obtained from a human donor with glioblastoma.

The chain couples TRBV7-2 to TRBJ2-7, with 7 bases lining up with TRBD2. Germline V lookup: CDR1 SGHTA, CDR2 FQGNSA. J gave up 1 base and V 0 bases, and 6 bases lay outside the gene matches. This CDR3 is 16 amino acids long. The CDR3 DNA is TGTGCCAGCAGCTTAGCGGGGGGGATGAGTTCCTACGAGCAGTACTTC. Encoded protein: CASSLAGGMSSYEQYF.

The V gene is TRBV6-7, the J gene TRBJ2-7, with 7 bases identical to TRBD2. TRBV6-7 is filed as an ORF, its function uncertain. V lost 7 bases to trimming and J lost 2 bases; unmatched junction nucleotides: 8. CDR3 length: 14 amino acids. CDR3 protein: CASTGEGLTYEQYF. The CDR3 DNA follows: TGTGCCAGCACGGGGGAGGGTTTGACCTACGAGCAGTACTTC.

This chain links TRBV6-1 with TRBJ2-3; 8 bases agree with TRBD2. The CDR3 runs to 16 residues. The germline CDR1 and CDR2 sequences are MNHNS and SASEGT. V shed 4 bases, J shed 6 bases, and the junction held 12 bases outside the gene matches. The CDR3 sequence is CASSVQTSGALDTQYF. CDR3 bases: TGTGCCAGCAGTGTACAAACTAGCGGAGCTCTGGATACGCAGTATTTT.

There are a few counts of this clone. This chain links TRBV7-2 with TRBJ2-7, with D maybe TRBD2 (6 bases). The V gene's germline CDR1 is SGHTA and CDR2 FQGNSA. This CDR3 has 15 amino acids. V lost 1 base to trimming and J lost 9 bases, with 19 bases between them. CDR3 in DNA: TGTGCCAGCAGCTTAGAGATCGGGGAGGCTAATGGGCAGTACTTC. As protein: CASSLEIGEANGQYF.

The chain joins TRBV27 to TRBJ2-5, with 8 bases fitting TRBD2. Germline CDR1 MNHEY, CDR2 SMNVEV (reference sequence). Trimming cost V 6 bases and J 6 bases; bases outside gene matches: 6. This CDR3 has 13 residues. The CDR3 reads CASRGGGRQTQYF. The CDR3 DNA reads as TGTGCCAGCAGAGGAGGCGGGAGGCAGACCCAGTACTTC.